This T cell receptor (beta chain) was documented in a study of metastatic and nonmetastatic thyroid tumors. About the study: For malignant and benign thyroid patients, tumor or nodule tissue and blood were the sources whose repertoires were compared.

Regarding the study as a whole: Significantly greater TCR beta diversity was reportedly found in malignant thyroid tumors than in benign nodules (in blood and tumor).

This clone is a singleton in its sample. The antigen remains undetermined. Trimming stripped 1 base from V and 7 bases from J, with 10 bases between. This CDR3 comprises 13 residues. Germline values: CDR1 MGHRA, CDR2 YSYEKL. In the original analysis: A distant-metastasis classifier for papillary thyroid cancer was built using CDR3 differences across clinicopathological groups. TCRdb re-called clones via MiXCR from the PCR reads. None of the V and J calls come from the authors' own analysis; TCRdb made them. The sample contains around 18,000 clones, 29% of which appear only once. Thyroid surgery was performed in patients who had received no treatment beforehand.

The genes are TRBV4-1 and TRBJ1-2; tentative D call: TRBD1 (6 bases). This receptor was identified in a female donor with papillary thyroid cancer or a benign thyroid nodule (not recorded which). Some clones in this sample may be carry-over from other donors' samples. Sequenced sample: tumor tissue. DNA for the CDR3: TGCGCCAGCAGCCAAGTACAGGGCGGTGGCTACACCTTC. This gives the protein CASSQVQGGGYTF.